This T cell receptor (beta chain) was captured in a study of siplizumab effects on memory and regulatory T cells. The study, taken as a whole, reports: Mappable alloreactive CD4+ clones came from Treg cells 68.8% of the time on average with siplizumab, against approximately 26% in controls. The drug siplizumab significantly decreased the alloreactive sequences that could be traced to unstimulated CD4+ memory cells.

This clone appeared a few times. No antigen is known for it. Sequencing of each sample assayed 75,000 to 100,000 TCR templates. The table came from immunoSEQ multiplex PCR; TCRdb's copy has only in-frame clones and leaves some out. The sample has 60,000 to 80,000 clones, approximately 82% seen once; the top ten hold less than 4%. Naive, memory, effector memory and TEMRA subsets, all unstimulated, were sequenced in a few donor pairs. Germline CDR1 and CDR2: SNHLY and FYNNEI. Trimming cost V 1 base and J 5 bases; bases outside gene matches: 4. This CDR3 is built from 14 residues. The source material was memory CD4+ T cells sorted from blood. The receptor was derived from a human donor in good health. The J gene is TRBJ2-5, the V gene TRBV2, with 7 nucleotides matching TRBD1. Here the CDR3 reads CASSEVGGRETQYF. The CDR3 DNA follows: TGTGCCAGCAGTGAAGTAGGGGGCAGGGAGACCCAGTACTTC. Full variable domain (missing parts from reference TRBV2 and TRBJ2-5): EPEVTQTPSHQVTQMGQEVILRCVPISNHLYFYWYRQILGQKVEFLVSFYNNEISEKSEIFDDQFSVERPDGSNFTLKIRSTKLEDSAMYFCASSEVGGRETQYFGPGTRLLVL.